This T cell receptor beta chain originates from a study of blood T cell repertoires in COVID-19. Study background: From T cells, B-cell-depleted T cells, or PBMCs came the material, which was cDNA or gDNA.

Libraries were prepared by immunoSEQ multiplex PCR; TCRdb keeps only in-frame clonotypes and omits some of them. Altogether some 400,000 clones are present, approximately 89% being singletons, with the ten largest covering 1.3%. This clone was seen once. The study drew participants aged about 18 to 95 years from approximately 25 US areas. Either two negative PCRs, clearance, or symptom resolution qualified Cohort 3 donors as recovered. The CDR3 runs to 14 residues. V lost 4 bases, J lost 5 bases, and 8 bases stayed unmatched. Per germline, CDR1 SGHRS and CDR2 YFSETQ. Sequenced material: PBMCs or T cells enriched from blood (not recorded which). This rearrangement joins TRBV5-1 to TRBJ1-2; 7 bases are shared with TRBD1. The sequence was obtained from a man aged 25 to 45 who had recovered from COVID-19. The CDR3 region has the DNA TGCGCCAGCAGCCTAGGGACAGACTTATATGGCTACACCTTC. Translating it yields CASSLGTDLYGYTF.